These T cell receptor beta chains were read from a single sample in a study of blood T cell repertoires in COVID-19. Generated by immunoSEQ multiplex PCR, the TCRdb table keeps only in-frame clones and is missing some. The sample includes hundreds of thousands of clones, approximately 92% of them seen just once. Sequencing input: PBMCs or T cells enriched from blood (not recorded which). These receptors all stem from a young man who had recovered from COVID-19. CDR3s leave out the opening cysteine and the closing phenylalanine or tryptophan. Size is stated for part of the rows, as once, few or many counts, or as a class when the clone is expanded.

CDR3,length,V,size
ASGTSGPNTGELF,13,TRBV3-1/TRBV3-2,-
ASSRTSAGTSGRNEQF,16,TRBV18,-
ASSQDSSNEKLF,12,TRBV3-1/TRBV3-2,-
ASSDWASGSLDTQY,14,TRBV2,-
AISEQGSVDTGELF,14,TRBV10-3,-
ASSMTGNTEAF,11,TRBV11-2,-
ASSLERRINEKLF,13,TRBV5-1,-
ASSLSGGTEAF,11,TRBV28,-
SVRGLAGGHAYNEQF,15,TRBV29-1,-
ASSLGTGSDTQY,12,TRBV11-3,-
ASSSRTGQGYT,11,TRBV3-1/TRBV3-2,-
ATRGDSGTGLSGELF,15,TRBV24-1,-
ASSRGQVNEKLF,12,TRBV28,-
AISGGQGFAGANVLT,15,TRBV10-3,-
SVYVQGTGELF,11,TRBV29-1,once
ASSQRTGVGT,10,TRBV3-1/TRBV3-2,-
SVGDRNYGYT,10,TRBV29-1,-
ASSLLGLGYGYT,12,TRBV28,few
ASSLDRGLGEQY,12,TRBV13,-
ASSLVAGEYGYT,12,TRBV5-4,-
ASSPQTSGLYEQY,13,TRBV3-1/TRBV3-2,-
ASSPGMTNEKLF,12,TRBV3-1/TRBV3-2,-
ASSLNEGYNYGYT,13,TRBV7-6,-
ASSNQYLPRSTDTQY,15,TRBV5-1,-
ASSAATGQGRGNGYT,15,TRBV28,few
ASSLSGTGTSSGNTIY,16,TRBV3-1/TRBV3-2,few
ASSQRGNSYEQY,12,TRBV5-1,-
ASSYTQGNEQY,11,TRBV6-2/TRBV6-3,once
ASSIGAGVGEQY,12,TRBV19,-
AWSRGSPEKLF,11,TRBV30,-
ASSLGWTGLGEQY,13,TRBV11-2,few
AISDLGGNTIY,11,TRBV10-3,-
ASSLDRNYGYT,11,TRBV19,few
ASSIQTTNEKLF,12,TRBV5-1,-
ASSLRGAGSPLH,12,TRBV11-1,-
ASSRETGFAATNEKLF,16,TRBV4-1,-
ASSFRATNEKLF,12,TRBV7-9,-
ASSLGLAGGTDTQY,14,TRBV5-1,-
ASSSQDTQY,9,TRBV7-9,-
ASSEGEPYAQY,11,TRBV6-1,-
ASSFSGTSGSYHEQY,15,TRBV5-1,-
ASYEQGQETQY,11,TRBV18,-
ASSFYHLGGPTGELF,15,TRBV7-3,-
ASSPTSVGREADTQY,15,TRBV7-2,-
ASSVPRAGGNTIY,13,TRBV7-8,few
ASTTPGFGSTDTQY,14,TRBV27,-
ASSPRGGVSGANVLT,15,TRBV7-3,-
AIRRTENNEQF,11,TRBV10-3,-
ASSDDRARYGYT,12,TRBV21-1,-
ASSQGASANYGYT,13,TRBV14,-